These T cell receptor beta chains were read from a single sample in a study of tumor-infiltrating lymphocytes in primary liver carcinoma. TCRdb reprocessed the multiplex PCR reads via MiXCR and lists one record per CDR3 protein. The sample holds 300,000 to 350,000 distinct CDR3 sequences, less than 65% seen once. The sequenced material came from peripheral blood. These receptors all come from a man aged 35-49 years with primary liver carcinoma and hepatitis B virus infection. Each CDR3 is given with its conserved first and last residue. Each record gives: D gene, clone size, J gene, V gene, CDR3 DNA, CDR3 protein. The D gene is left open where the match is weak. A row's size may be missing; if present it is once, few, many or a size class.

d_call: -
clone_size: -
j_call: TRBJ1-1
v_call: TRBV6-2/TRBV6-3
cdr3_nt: TGTGCCAGCAGTTACACAGTTGACTGGGGAGCTATCTTT
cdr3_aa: CASSYTVDWGAIF

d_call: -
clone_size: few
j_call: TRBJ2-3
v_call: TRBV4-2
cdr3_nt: TGTGCCAGCAGCCGGAAGCGGGCTAGCACAGATACGCAGTATTTT
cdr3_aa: CASSRKRASTDTQYF

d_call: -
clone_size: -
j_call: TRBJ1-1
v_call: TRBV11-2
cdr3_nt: TGTGCCAGCAGAATGGGAGGGAGCGGACTCACTGAAGCTTTCTTT
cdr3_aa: CASRMGGSGLTEAFF

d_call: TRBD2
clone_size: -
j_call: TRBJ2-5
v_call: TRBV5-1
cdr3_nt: TGCACCAGCGGCGGGAGGGGAACCTCGGAGACCCAGTACTTC
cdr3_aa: CTSGGRGTSETQYF

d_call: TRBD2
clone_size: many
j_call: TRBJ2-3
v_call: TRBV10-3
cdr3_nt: TGTGCCAACAAGCGGGAGGGCACAGATACGCAGTATTTT
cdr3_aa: CANKREGTDTQYF

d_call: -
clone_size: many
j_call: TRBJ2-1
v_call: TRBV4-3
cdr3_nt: TGCGCCAGCAGCCAAGGGGTGGGAGACAATAACAATGAGCAGTTCTTC
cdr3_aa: CASSQGVGDNNNEQFF

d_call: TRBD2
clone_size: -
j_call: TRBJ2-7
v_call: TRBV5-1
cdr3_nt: TGCGCCAGCAGCTCGACTAGCGGGGGATACGAGCAGTACTTC
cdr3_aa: CASSSTSGGYEQYF

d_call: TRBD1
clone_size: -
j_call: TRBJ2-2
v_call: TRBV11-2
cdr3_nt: TGTGCCAGCAGCTATCAGGGGGCAGAGGAGCTGCTTTTT
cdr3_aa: CASSYQGAEELLF

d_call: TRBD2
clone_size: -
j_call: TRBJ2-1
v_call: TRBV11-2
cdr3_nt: TGTGCCAGCAGCATTGGGAGTAGCGGGAGGTCAAGCAATGAGCACTTCTTC
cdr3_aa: CASSIGSSGRSSNEHFF

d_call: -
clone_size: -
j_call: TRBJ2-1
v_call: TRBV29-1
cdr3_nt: TGCAGCATTGGAGGGGCGGCCGTCGCCAATGAGCAGTTCTTC
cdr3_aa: CSIGGAAVANEQFF

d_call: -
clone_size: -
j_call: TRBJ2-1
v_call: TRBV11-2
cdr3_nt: TGTGCCAGCCTCCGGACGGGGGCCTACAATGAGCAGTTCTTC
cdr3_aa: CASLRTGAYNEQFF

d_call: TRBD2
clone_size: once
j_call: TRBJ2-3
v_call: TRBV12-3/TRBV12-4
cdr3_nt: TGTGCCGGCAGGTTTATACTAGCGGGAGCGGAAGATACTCAGTATTTT
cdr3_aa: CAGRFILAGAEDTQYF

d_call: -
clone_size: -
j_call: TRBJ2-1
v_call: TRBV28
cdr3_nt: TGTGCCAGCAGTTTATACTCGTGGACAGCCGATATTGAGCAGTTCTTC
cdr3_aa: CASSLYSWTADIEQFF

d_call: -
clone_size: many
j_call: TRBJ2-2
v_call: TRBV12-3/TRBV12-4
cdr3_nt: TGTGCCAGCAGTTTAGTCAGTACCGGGGAGCTGTTTTTT
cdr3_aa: CASSLVSTGELFF

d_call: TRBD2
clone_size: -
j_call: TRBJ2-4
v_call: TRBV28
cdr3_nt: TGTGCCAGCAGTTCCCTTCGGGACGGACTTACGGGCGGGAGGACTCTTCTGAAAAACATTCAGTACTTC
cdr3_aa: CASSSLRDGLTGGRTLLKNIQYF

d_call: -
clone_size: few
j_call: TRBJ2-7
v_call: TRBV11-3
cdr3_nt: TGTACCAGCAGCTTAGAGGGGGGATATGAGCAGTACTTC
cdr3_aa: CTSSLEGGYEQYF

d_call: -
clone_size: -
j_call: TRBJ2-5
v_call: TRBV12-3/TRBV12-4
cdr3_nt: TGTGCCAGCAGTCCAACACCGTCCCAAGAGACCCAGTACTTC
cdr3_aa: CASSPTPSQETQYF

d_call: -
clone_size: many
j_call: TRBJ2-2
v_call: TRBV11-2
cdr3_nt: TGTGCCAGCAGCTTAATCCGGCAGAACACCGGGGAGCTGTTTTTT
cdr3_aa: CASSLIRQNTGELFF

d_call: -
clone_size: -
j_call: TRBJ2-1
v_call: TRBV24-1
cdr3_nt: TGTGCCACCAGTGATTTGCAGATGGGCTATCGGGGATCACAATGTGAGCAGTTCTTC
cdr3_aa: CATSDLQMGYRGSQCEQFF

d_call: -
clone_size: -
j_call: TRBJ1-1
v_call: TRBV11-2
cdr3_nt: TGTGCCAGCAGCTTAGATCTGGTGGGTCTCACTGAAGCTTTCTTT
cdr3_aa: CASSLDLVGLTEAFF

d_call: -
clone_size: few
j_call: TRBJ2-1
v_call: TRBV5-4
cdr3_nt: TGTGCCAGCAGCTCGGGCGCGGGCGCTGATGAGCAGTTCTTC
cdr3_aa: CASSSGAGADEQFF

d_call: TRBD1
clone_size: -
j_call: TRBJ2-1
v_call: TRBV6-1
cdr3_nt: TGTGCCAGCAGGGGACAGAATTACAATGAGCGGTTATTC
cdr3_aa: CASRGQNYNERLF

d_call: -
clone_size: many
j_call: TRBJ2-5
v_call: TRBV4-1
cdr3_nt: TGCGCCAGCAGCCAAGATCTACGCGCGACCCAGTACTTC
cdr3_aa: CASSQDLRATQYF

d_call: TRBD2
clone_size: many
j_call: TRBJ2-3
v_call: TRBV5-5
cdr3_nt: TGTGCCAGCAGCTTGGACTTTAGCGGGTTCCGCACAGATACGCAGTATTTT
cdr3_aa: CASSLDFSGFRTDTQYF

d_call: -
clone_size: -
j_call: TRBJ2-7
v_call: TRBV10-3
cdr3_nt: TGTGCCATCAGTGCACAGCAATCCTCCTACAAGCAGTACTTC
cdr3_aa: CAISAQQSSYKQYF

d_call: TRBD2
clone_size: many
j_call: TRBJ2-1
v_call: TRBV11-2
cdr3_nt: TGTGCCAGCAGGCGACTAGCGCGGTATGAGCAGTTCTTC
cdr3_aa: CASRRLARYEQFF

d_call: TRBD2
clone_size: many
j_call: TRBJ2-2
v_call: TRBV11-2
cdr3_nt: TGTGCCAGCAGCTTAGAGGGGCGGGAGGGCGCCGGGGAGCTGTTTTTT
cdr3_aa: CASSLEGREGAGELFF

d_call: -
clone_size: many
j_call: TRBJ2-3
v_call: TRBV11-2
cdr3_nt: TGTGCCAGCAGCTTAGATCTTGGAGCGGCGGATACGCAGTATTTT
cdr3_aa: CASSLDLGAADTQYF

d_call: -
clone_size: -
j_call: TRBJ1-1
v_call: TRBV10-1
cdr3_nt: TGCGCCAGCAGTGAGTCGTGGGAGTCCCGGGACACTGAAGCTTTCTTT
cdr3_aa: CASSESWESRDTEAFF

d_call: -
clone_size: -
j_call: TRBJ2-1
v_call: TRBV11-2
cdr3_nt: TGTGCCAGTAGCTTAGACCCAGAGAGCTCCTACAGTGAGCAGTTCTTC
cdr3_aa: CASSLDPESSYSEQFF

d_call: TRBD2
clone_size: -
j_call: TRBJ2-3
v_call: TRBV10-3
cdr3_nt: TGTGCCATCAGTGAGTCGACTCTAGCGGGAGGGCCTAAAGATACGCAGTATTTT
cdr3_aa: CAISESTLAGGPKDTQYF

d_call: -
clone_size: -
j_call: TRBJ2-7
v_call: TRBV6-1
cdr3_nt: TGTGCCAGCTGCCCGGACTGGGTGTTTTACGAGCAGTACTTC
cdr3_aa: CASCPDWVFYEQYF

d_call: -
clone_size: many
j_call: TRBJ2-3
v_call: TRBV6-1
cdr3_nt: TGTGCCAGCATCGGGCGGGCTTCCACAGATACGCAGTATTTT
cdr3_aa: CASIGRASTDTQYF

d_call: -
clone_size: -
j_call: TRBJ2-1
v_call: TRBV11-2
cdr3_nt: TGTGCCAGCAGCATAAGAGACCGCAATGTGCAGTTCTTC
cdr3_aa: CASSIRDRNVQFF

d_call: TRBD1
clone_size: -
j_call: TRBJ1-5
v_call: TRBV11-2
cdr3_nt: TGTACCAGCAGCTTAGGGACAGGGAATCAGCCCCAGCATTTT
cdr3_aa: CTSSLGTGNQPQHF

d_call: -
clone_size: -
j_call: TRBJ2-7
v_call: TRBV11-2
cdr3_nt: TGTGCCAGTAGCTTAGTAGGGCAGCTATACCCCTCCTATGAGCAGTACTTC
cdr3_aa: CASSLVGQLYPSYEQYF

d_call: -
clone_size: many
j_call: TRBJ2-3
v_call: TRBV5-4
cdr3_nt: TGTGCCAGCCGTTCGAGCACAGATACGCAGTATTTT
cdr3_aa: CASRSSTDTQYF

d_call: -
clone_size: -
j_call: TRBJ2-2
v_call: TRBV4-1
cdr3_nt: TGCGCCAGCGGTCAAGCTGGAGCTGTCACCGGGGAGCTGTTTTTT
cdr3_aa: CASGQAGAVTGELFF

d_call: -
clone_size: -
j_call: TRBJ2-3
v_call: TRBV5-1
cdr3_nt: TGCGCCAGCAGCTTGCCACTACTAGCCGAGAGAGATACGCAGAATTTT
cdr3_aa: CASSLPLLAERDTQNF

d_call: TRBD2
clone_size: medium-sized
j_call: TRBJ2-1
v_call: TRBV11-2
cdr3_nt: TGTGCCAGCAGGCCAGGTGGAGGCGGGAGTCTCAATGAGCAGTTCTTC
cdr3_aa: CASRPGGGGSLNEQFF

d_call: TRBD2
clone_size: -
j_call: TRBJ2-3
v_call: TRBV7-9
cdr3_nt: TGTGCCAGCAGCCACGGGACTAGCGGGATCACAGATACGCAGTATTTT
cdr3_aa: CASSHGTSGITDTQYF

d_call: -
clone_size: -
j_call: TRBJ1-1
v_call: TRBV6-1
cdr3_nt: TGTGCCAGCAGTGATCATAGGGTGTTTACGCCTGAAGCTTTCTTT
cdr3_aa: CASSDHRVFTPEAFF

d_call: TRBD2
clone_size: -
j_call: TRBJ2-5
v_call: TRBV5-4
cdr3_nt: TGTGCCAGCACCCTGGGACTAGCGGGAGGGGGCATCGAGACCCAGTACTTC
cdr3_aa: CASTLGLAGGGIETQYF

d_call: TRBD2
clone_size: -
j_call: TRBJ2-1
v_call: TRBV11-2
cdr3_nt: TGCGCCAGCAGCTCCTCTCGCGGGAGGGTTAATGATCAGTTCTTC
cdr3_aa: CASSSSRGRVNDQFF

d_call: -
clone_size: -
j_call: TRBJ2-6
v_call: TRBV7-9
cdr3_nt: TGTACCAGCAGCCGGACTGATCCGGGACGCCAACTCTCTGGGGCCAACGTCCTGACTTTC
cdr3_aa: CTSSRTDPGRQLSGANVLTF

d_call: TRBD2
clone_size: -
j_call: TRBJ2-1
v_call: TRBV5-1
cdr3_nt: TGCGCCAGCAGAGCTTCCATTAGCGGGAGGGGGTTCTTC
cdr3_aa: CASRASISGRGFF

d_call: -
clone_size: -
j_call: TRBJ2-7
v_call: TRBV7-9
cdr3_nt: TGTGCCAGCAAGGCGTCCGGGGTCTCAGAGCAGTACTTC
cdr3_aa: CASKASGVSEQYF

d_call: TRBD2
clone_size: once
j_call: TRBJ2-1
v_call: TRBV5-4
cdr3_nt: TGTGCCAGCAGCTTGAAGGAGACTAGCGGGAACAATGATCAGTTCTTC
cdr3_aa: CASSLKETSGNNDQFF

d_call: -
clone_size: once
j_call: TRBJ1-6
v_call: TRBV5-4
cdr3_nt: TGTGCCAGCAGCTTGGAGGCGGCAGGGCGTTTAGCTTCACCCCTCTACTTT
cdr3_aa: CASSLEAAGRLASPLYF

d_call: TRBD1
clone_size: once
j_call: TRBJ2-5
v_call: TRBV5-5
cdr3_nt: TGTGCCAGCAGCTACCGGACAGGGATGGAGACCAAGTACTTC
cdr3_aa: CASSYRTGMETKYF

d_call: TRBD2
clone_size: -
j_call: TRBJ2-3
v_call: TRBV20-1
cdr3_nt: TGCAGTGCCGCCGGACGAGCGGGAGATGTAGATACGCAGTATTTT
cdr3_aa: CSAAGRAGDVDTQYF

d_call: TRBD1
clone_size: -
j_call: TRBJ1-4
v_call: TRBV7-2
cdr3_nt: TGTGCCAGCAGCTTATCCGACAGGGTCCATGAAAAACTGTTTTTT
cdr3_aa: CASSLSDRVHEKLFF

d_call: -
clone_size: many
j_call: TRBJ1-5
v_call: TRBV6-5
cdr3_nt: TGTGCCAGCAGAAAAGGACAGTATAGCAATCAGCCCCAGCATTTT
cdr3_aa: CASRKGQYSNQPQHF

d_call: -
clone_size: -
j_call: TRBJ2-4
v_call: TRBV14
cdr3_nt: TGTGCCAGCAACCAAGAACCGGCGGGAGCCAAAAACATTCAGTACTTC
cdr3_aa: CASNQEPAGAKNIQYF

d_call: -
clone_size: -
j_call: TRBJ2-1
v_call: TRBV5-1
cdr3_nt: TGCGCCAGCAGCTTGGGAAACGGGAGAAGGAATGAGCAGTTCTTC
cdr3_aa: CASSLGNGRRNEQFF

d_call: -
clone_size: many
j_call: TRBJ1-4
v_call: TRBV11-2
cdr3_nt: TGTGCCAGCAGCTTGGGGACGTACAGGAATGAAAAACTGTTTTTT
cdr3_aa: CASSLGTYRNEKLFF